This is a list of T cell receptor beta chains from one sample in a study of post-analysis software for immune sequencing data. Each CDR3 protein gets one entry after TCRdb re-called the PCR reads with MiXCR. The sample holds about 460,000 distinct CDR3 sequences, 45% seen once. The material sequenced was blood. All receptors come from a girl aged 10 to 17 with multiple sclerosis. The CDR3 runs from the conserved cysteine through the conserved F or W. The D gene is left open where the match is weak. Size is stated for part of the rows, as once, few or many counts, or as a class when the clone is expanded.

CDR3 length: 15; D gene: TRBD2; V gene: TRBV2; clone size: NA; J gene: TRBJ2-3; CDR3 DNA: TGTGCCAGCAGCGCGGGACTAGCGGTCACAGATACGCAGTATTTT; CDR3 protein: CASSAGLAVTDTQYF
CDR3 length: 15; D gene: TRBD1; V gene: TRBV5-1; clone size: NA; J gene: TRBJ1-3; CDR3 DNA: TGCGCCAGCAGCCTCGACAGGGGAGCTGGAAGCACCATATATTTT; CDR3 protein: CASSLDRGAGSTIYF
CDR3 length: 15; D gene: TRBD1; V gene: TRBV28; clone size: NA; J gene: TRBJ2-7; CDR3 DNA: TGTGCCAGCAGTACCGAGCAGGGGGCGCCAGGCGAGCAGTACTTC; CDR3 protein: CASSTEQGAPGEQYF
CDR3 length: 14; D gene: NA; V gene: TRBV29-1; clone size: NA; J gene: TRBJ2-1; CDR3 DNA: TGCAGCGTTGATCTCCGGGACCCTTACAATGAGCAGTTCTTC; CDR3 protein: CSVDLRDPYNEQFF
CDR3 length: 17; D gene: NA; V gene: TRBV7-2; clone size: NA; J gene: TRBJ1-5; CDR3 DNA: TGTGCCAGCAGCTTAGGGGACGGGTTTTATAGCAATCAGCCCCAGCATTTT; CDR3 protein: CASSLGDGFYSNQPQHF
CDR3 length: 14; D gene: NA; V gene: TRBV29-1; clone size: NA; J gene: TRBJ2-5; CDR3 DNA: TGCAGCGTTGATGCCCGGGGGCGACAAGAGACCCAGTACTTC; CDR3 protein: CSVDARGRQETQYF
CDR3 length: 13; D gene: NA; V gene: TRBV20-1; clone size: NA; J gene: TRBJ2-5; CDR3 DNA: TGCAGTGCTAGATTCGGGAAGAAAGAGACCCAGTACTTC; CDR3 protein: CSARFGKKETQYF
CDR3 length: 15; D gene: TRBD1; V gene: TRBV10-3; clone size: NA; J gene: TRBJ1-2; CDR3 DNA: TGTGCCATCAGTGACCGGGACAGAAACAACTATGGCTACACCTTC; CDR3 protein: CAISDRDRNNYGYTF
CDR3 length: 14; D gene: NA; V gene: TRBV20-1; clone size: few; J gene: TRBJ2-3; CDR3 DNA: TGCAGTGCCCTGGACCGGCAGCTGGCAGATACGCAGTATTTT; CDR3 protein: CSALDRQLADTQYF
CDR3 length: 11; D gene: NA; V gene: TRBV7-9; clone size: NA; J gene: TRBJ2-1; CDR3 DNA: TGTGCCAGCAGCTTACCCTGGAAGCAGTTCTTC; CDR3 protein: CASSLPWKQFF
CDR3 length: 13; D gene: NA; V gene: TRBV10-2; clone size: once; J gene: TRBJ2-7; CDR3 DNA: TGCGCCAGCAGTGAGGTAGGCCGGGACGAGCAGTACTTC; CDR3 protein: CASSEVGRDEQYF
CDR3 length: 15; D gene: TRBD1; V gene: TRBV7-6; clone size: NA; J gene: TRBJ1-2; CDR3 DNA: TGTGCCAGCGGGCCATCGAGTACAGGGGGCTATGGCTACACCTTC; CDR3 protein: CASGPSSTGGYGYTF
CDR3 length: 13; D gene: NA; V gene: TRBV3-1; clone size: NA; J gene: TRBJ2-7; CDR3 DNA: TGTGCCAGCAGCCAATGGGGGCCCCACGAGCAGTACTTC; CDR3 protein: CASSQWGPHEQYF
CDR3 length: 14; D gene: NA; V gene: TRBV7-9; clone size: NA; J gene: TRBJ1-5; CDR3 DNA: TGTGCCAGCAGCGACCGGGCCAACAATCAGCCCCAGCATTTT; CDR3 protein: CASSDRANNQPQHF
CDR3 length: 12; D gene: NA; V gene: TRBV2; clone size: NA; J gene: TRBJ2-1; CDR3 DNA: TGTGCCAGCAGTGTGGTCGGAAATGAGCAGTTCTTC; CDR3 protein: CASSVVGNEQFF
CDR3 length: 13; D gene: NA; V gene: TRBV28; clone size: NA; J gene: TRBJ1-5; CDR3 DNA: TGTGCCAGCAAGCCTGAGGGGTATCAGCCCCAGCATTTT; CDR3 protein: CASKPEGYQPQHF
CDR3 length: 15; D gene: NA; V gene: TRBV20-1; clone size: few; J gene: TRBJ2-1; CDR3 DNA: TGCAGTGCTAGAGAGGGCAGGGAGGTGGACAATGAGCAGTTCTTC; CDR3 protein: CSAREGREVDNEQFF
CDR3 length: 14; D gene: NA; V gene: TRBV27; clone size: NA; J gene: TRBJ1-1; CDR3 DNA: TGTGCCAGCAGTTTATCCCTCATGAACACTGAAGCTTTCTTT; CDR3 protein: CASSLSLMNTEAFF
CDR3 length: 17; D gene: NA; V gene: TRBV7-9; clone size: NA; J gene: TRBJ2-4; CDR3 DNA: TGTGCCAGCAGCTTATGGGGCCAGGAGCTAGCCAAAAACATTCAGTACTTC; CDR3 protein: CASSLWGQELAKNIQYF
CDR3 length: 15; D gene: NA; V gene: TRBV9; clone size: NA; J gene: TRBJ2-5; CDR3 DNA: TGTGCCAGCAGCGTTCGGGCGGGATCCGGAGAGACCCAGTACTTC; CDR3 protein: CASSVRAGSGETQYF
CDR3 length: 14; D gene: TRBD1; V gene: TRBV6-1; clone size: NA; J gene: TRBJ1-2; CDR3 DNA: TGTGCCAGCAGTCAGGGGGCCACAGGAGATGGCTACACCTTC; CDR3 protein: CASSQGATGDGYTF
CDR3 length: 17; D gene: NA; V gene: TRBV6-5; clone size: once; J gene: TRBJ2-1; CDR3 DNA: TGTGCCAGCAGTCCTCGAGTTGGGGGAGAGGCCTACAATGAGCAGTTCTTC; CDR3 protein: CASSPRVGGEAYNEQFF
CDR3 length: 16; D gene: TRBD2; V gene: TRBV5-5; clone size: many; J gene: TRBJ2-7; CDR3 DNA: TGTGCCAGCAGCTTGGAGGCTAGCGGGACTTTTTACGAGCAGTACTTC; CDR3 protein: CASSLEASGTFYEQYF
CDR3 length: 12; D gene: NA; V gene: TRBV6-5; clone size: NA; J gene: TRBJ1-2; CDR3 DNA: TGTGCCAGCTACAGACTTAACTATGGCTACACCTTC; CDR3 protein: CASYRLNYGYTF
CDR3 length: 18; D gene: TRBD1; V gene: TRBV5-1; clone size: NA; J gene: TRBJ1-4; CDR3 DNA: TGCGCCAGCAGCCAATACGCGGACAGGGCATCAACTAATGAAAAACTGTTTTTT; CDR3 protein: CASSQYADRASTNEKLFF
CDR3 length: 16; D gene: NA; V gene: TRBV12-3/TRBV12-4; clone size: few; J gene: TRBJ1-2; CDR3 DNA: TGTGCCAGCAGTTTAGATATCGTGTCGGGGGAAGATGGCTACACCTTC; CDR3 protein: CASSLDIVSGEDGYTF
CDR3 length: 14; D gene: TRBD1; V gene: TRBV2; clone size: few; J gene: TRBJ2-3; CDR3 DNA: TGTGCCAGCAGTGGACAGGGACGCACAGATACGCAGTATTTT; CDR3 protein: CASSGQGRTDTQYF
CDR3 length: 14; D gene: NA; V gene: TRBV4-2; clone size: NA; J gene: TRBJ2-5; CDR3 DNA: TGTGCCAGCAGCCAAGGAGACTCGCAAGAGACCCAGTACTTC; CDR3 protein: CASSQGDSQETQYF
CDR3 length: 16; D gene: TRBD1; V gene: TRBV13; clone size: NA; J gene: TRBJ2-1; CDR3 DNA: TGTGCCAGCAGCTCAAGTCCGGGACAGAATTACAATGAGCAGTTCTTC; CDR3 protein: CASSSSPGQNYNEQFF
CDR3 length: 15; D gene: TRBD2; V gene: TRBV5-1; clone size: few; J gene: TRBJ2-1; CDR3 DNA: TGCGCCAGCAGCTTGGGCGGGAGTGAAGGCAATGAGCAGTTCTTC; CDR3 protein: CASSLGGSEGNEQFF
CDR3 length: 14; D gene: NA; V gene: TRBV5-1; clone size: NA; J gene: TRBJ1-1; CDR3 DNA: TGCGCCAGCAGCTTGCTCCCAGGGGACACTGAAGCTTTCTTT; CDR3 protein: CASSLLPGDTEAFF
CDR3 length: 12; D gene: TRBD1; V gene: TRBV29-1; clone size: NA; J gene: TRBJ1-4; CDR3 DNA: TGCAGCGTAAATACAGGGGGTGAAAAACTGTTTTTT; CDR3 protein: CSVNTGGEKLFF
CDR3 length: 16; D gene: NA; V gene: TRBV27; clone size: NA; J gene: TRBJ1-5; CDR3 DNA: TGTGCCAGCAGTTTATGGGGAGGGGATAGCAATCAGCCCCAGCATTTT; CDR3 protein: CASSLWGGDSNQPQHF
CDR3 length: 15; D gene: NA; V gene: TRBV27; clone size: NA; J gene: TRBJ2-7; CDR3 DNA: TGTGCCAGCAGCCCCGAAAAGGGGGGGAACTACGAGCAGTACTTC; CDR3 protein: CASSPEKGGNYEQYF
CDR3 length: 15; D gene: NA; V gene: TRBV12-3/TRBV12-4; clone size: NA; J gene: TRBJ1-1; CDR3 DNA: TGTGCCAGCAGCTCGGGGCCCAGCCTGAGCACTGAAGCTTTCTTT; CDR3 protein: CASSSGPSLSTEAFF
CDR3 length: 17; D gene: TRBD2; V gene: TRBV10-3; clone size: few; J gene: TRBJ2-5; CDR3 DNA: TGTGCCATCAGATCGGGACTAGCGGGAGGAGGCCAAGAGACCCAGTACTTC; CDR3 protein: CAIRSGLAGGGQETQYF
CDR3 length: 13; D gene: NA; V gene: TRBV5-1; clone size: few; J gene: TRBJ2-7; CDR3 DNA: TGCGCCAGCAGCCAAGATGCGGGCTACGAGCAGTACTTC; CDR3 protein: CASSQDAGYEQYF
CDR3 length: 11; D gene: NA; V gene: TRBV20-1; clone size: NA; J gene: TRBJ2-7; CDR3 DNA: TGCAGTGCTAGTCCCGCTTACGAGCAGTACTTC; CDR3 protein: CSASPAYEQYF
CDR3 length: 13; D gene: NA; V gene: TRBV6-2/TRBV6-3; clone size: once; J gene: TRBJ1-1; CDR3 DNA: TGTGCCAGCAGTTACGAGGAGGGGACTGAAGCTTTCTTT; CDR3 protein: CASSYEEGTEAFF
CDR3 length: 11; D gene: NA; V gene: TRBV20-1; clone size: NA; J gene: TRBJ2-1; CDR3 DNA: TGCAGTGCTAGGGGGGGCTATGAGCAGTTCTTC; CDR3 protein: CSARGGYEQFF
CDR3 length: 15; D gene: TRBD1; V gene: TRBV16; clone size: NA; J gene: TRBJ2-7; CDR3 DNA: TGTGCCAGCAGCCGCCGACAGGGGTTGGCTTACGAGCAGTACTTC; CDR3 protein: CASSRRQGLAYEQYF
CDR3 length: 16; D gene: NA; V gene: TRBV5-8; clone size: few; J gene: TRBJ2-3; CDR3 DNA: TGTGCCAGCAGCTTGGGTGTCTCAGGGGGGACAGATACGCAGTATTTT; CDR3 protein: CASSLGVSGGTDTQYF
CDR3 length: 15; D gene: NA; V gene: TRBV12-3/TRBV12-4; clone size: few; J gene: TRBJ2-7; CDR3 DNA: TGTGCCAGCAGTCATAAGTCAGGGGATGCCTACGAGCAGTACTTC; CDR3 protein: CASSHKSGDAYEQYF
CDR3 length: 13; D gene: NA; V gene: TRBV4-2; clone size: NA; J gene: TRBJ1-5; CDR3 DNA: TGTGCCATCAGCCAAGAAGCGGAGCAGCCCCAGCATTTT; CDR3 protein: CAISQEAEQPQHF
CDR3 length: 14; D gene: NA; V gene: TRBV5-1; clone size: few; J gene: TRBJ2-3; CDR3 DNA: TGCGCCAGCAGCCCCGCGACTACCGCGGATACGCAGTATTTT; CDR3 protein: CASSPATTADTQYF
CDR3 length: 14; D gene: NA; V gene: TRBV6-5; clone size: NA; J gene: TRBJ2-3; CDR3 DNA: TGTGCCAGCTCTAAGGACAGTCCTACAGATACGCAGTATTTT; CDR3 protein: CASSKDSPTDTQYF
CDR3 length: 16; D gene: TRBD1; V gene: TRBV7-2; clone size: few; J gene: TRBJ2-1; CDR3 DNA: TGTGCCAGCAGCTTAACCGGGACAGCGCCCGGTTTAGAGCAGTTCTTC; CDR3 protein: CASSLTGTAPGLEQFF
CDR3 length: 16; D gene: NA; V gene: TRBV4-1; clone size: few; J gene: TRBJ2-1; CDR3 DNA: TGCGCCAGCAGCCAAGATCCCGAGAGCTCCTACAATGAGCAGTTCTTC; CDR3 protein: CASSQDPESSYNEQFF
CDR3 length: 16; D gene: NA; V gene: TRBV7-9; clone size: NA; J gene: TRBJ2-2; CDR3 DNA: TGTGCCAGCAGCTTCCCAGGGACAAAACAAATCGGGGAGCTGTTTTTT; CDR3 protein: CASSFPGTKQIGELFF
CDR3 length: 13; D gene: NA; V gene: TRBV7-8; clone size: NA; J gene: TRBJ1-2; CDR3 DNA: TGTGCCAGCAGTACCCGACAGGTCTATGGCTACACCTTC; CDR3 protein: CASSTRQVYGYTF